This TCR beta chain appears in the sequencing data of a study of T cell responses to AZD1222 COVID-19 vaccine. This clone appeared once. The antigen is not known. Assay used: immunoSEQ multiplex PCR; TCRdb lists only in-frame clones, some missing. The table includes about 150,000 clones, 75% to 95% detected once. V dropped 0 bases and J dropped 1 base, with 4 bases sitting between them. This CDR3 region has 14 residues. CDR1 is SGHRS and CDR2 is YFSETQ in the germline V gene. Findings and caveats of the study: Repertoires were sampled only after the peak T cell response.

The chain links TRBV5-1 to TRBJ2-2; no definite D call. The source was peripheral blood, collected on day 0 of AZD1222 vaccination. This clonotype was obtained from an adult in good health. DNA of the CDR3: TGCGCCAGCAGCTTGGAATGGAACACCGGGGAGCTGTTTTTT. This encodes CASSLEWNTGELFF.